Listed below are T cell receptor beta chains from one sample, sequenced in a study of identical twins. TCRdb ran MiXCR on the 5' RACE reads and lists one entry per CDR3 protein. The sample carries some 560,000 distinct CDR3 sequences, 9.5% to 10% recorded once. These same data were also listed under a study on yellow fever vaccine responses in identical twins.

Sample: PBMCs. Every receptor here comes from a young woman in good health. The CDR3 runs from the conserved cysteine through the conserved F or W. A D gene is named only where the DNA matches it firmly. Part of the rows lack a size; the others show once, few, many or a class for expanded clones.

j_call v_call d_call clone_size cdr3_aa cdr3_nt
TRBJ2-4 TRBV15 NA few CATSRDSGDEPAKNIQYF TGTGCCACCAGCAGAGATTCGGGGGACGAACCAGCCAAAAACATTCAGTACTTC
TRBJ2-7 TRBV5-1 NA NA CASSLDVASYEQYF TGCGCCAGCAGCTTGGACGTAGCCTCCTACGAGCAGTACTTC
TRBJ2-7 TRBV20-1 NA NA CSAIGSPLSYEQYF TGCAGTGCTATTGGGAGCCCCTTATCCTACGAGCAGTACTTC
TRBJ2-3 TRBV20-1 NA NA CSASSVLWGTDTQYF TGCAGTGCTAGTTCTGTTTTGTGGGGCACAGATACGCAGTATTTT
TRBJ2-5 TRBV7-3 NA few CASSLLHGETQYF TGTGCCAGCAGCTTGCTACACGGGGAGACCCAGTACTTC
TRBJ2-2 TRBV2 NA NA CASSDREGSGELFF TGTGCCAGCAGTGACAGGGAAGGGTCCGGGGAGCTGTTTTTT
TRBJ1-4 TRBV27 TRBD1 many CASGPGQYNEKLFF TGTGCCAGCGGCCCGGGACAGTATAATGAAAAACTGTTTTTT
TRBJ2-1 TRBV5-1 NA many CASSLDFVSYNEQFF TGCGCCAGCAGCTTGGACTTCGTCTCCTACAATGAGCAGTTCTTC
TRBJ2-1 TRBV20-1 TRBD1 NA CCARDSSGQGAYNEQFF TGCTGTGCTAGAGATAGTAGCGGACAGGGGGCGTATAATGAGCAGTTCTTC
TRBJ2-5 TRBV12-3/TRBV12-4 NA many CASRYQETQYF TGTGCCAGCAGGTACCAAGAGACCCAGTACTTC
TRBJ1-1 TRBV19 NA NA CASNGQNTEAFF TGTGCCAGTAATGGCCAGAACACTGAAGCTTTCTTT
TRBJ1-5 TRBV29-1 NA NA CSVATENSNQPQHF TGCAGCGTTGCTACAGAAAATAGCAATCAGCCCCAGCATTTT
TRBJ2-3 TRBV12-3/TRBV12-4 NA many CASSQSGAITDTQYF TGTGCCAGCAGCCAAAGCGGAGCAATCACAGATACGCAGTATTTT
TRBJ2-1 TRBV2 TRBD2 few CASLLAGDEQFF TGTGCCAGCCTACTAGCGGGGGATGAGCAGTTCTTC
TRBJ2-7 TRBV7-2 NA NA CASSNPDHYEQYF TGTGCCAGCAGCAACCCGGACCACTACGAGCAGTACTTC
TRBJ2-1 TRBV29-1 TRBD2 NA CSVVGGAYNEQFF TGCAGCGTTGTCGGGGGGGCCTACAATGAGCAGTTCTTC
TRBJ2-3 TRBV28 TRBD1 NA CASSSRTGVVDTQYF TGTGCCAGCAGTTCCCGGACAGGGGTAGTAGATACGCAGTATTTT
TRBJ2-1 TRBV10-2 NA few CASIGAYNEQFF TGCGCCAGCATTGGGGCCTACAATGAGCAGTTCTTC
TRBJ2-7 TRBV6-5 NA few CASSDPFADRPYEQYF TGTGCCAGCAGTGACCCTTTTGCTGACAGGCCCTACGAGCAGTACTTC
TRBJ2-7 TRBV7-9 TRBD1 few CASSSSGQGMKEQYF TGTGCCAGCAGCTCCTCGGGACAGGGAATGAAAGAGCAGTACTTC
TRBJ2-2 TRBV7-8 TRBD2 few CASSHTDLTSGRSWELFF TGTGCCAGCAGCCACACCGATTTGACTAGCGGGAGGAGCTGGGAGCTGTTTTTT
TRBJ2-1 TRBV7-9 TRBD1 few CASSAAGQGWNEQFF TGTGCCAGCAGCGCAGCGGGACAGGGATGGAATGAGCAGTTCTTC
TRBJ2-7 TRBV4-3 NA few CASSLTTFEGQYF TGCGCCAGCAGCCTGACTACCTTTGAGGGGCAGTACTTC
TRBJ2-1 TRBV18 NA NA CASSPGGYEQFF TGTGCCAGCTCTCCGGGGGGCTATGAGCAGTTCTTC
TRBJ1-3 TRBV28 NA NA CASNTGQKSSGNTIYF TGTGCCAGCAACACCGGACAGAAGAGCTCTGGAAACACCATATATTTT
TRBJ2-5 TRBV2 TRBD2 NA CASSDVLGLANQETQYF TGTGCCAGCAGTGACGTCCTGGGACTAGCGAACCAAGAGACCCAGTACTTC
TRBJ2-1 TRBV29-1 TRBD2 many CSVRTSGIRSEQFF TGCAGCGTTCGGACTAGCGGGATTAGGAGTGAGCAGTTCTTC
TRBJ1-4 TRBV4-2 NA few CASSQGRQGDEKLFF TGTGCCAGCAGCCAAGGTCGCCAGGGAGACGAAAAACTGTTTTTT
TRBJ2-1 TRBV7-2 NA few CASSLATGNIFNEQFF TGTGCCAGCAGCTTAGCAACAGGGAACATCTTCAATGAGCAGTTCTTC
TRBJ2-5 TRBV5-1 TRBD1 many CASTKTGGIETQYF TGCGCCAGCACCAAGACAGGGGGCATCGAGACCCAGTACTTC
TRBJ2-3 TRBV5-1 TRBD1 few CASSLQGQGSTDTQYF TGCGCCAGCAGCTTGCAGGGACAGGGGAGCACAGATACGCAGTATTTT
TRBJ2-2 TRBV28 TRBD1 few CASGWTGEAGELFF TGTGCCAGCGGATGGACAGGCGAGGCCGGGGAGCTGTTTTTT
TRBJ2-5 TRBV2 NA few CASSEARFLHGGEETQYF TGTGCCAGCAGTGAAGCCCGGTTTCTGCACGGAGGGGAAGAGACCCAGTACTTC
TRBJ2-7 TRBV4-3 TRBD2 NA CASSHFLAGDPSYEQYF TGCGCCAGCAGCCATTTCTTAGCGGGAGACCCCTCCTACGAGCAGTACTTC
TRBJ2-1 TRBV3-1 NA many CASSPGLSYNEQFF TGTGCCAGCAGCCCGGGGTTATCCTACAATGAGCAGTTCTTC
TRBJ2-7 TRBV5-1 NA NA CASSLAADFYEQYF TGCGCCAGCAGCTTGGCCGCAGACTTCTACGAGCAGTACTTC
TRBJ1-4 TRBV14 NA few CASSQDIGANEKLFF TGTGCCAGCAGCCAAGATATAGGTGCTAATGAAAAACTGTTTTTT
TRBJ2-2 TRBV9 TRBD1 few CASSGPRQGAVDTGELFF TGTGCCAGCAGCGGCCCACGACAGGGGGCCGTGGACACCGGGGAGCTGTTTTTT